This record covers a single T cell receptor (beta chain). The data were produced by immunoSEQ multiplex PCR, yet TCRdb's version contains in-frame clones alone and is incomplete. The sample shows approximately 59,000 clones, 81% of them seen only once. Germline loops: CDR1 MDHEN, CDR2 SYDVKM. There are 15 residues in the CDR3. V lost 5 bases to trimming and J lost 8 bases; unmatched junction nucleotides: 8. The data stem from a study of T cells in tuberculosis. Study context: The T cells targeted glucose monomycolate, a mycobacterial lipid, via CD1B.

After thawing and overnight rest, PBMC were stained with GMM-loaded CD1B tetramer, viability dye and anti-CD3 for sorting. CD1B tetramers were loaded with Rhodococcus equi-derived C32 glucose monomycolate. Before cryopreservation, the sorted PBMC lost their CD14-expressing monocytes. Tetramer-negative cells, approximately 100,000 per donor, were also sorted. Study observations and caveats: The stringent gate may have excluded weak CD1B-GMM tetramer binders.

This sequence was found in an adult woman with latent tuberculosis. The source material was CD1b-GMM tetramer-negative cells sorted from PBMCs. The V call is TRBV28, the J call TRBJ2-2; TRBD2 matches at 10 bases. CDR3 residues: CASSLQRGGLGELFF. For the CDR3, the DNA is TGTGCCAGCAGTCTTCAGCGGGGGGGCCTGGGGGAGCTGTTTTTT.